This T cell receptor (beta chain) derives from a study of cytomegalovirus exposure and HLA in healthy donors. Notes on the study in general: Whilst most TCR sequences proved rare, a subset of public TCRs occurred across many donors. Common viral pathogens were later found to be apparently linked to several of the most significant clusters. Follow-up analysis found HLA locus-dependent TCR association rates, highest for DRB1 and lowest for HLA-C.

Notes on this clone: Antigen: not known.

With 60 Vbeta and 13 Jbeta primers, the PCR was carried out. Some clones are missing from TCRdb's copy, which holds only in-frame ones; the method was immunoSEQ multiplex PCR. The sample lists 200,000 to 250,000 clones, more than 60% seen once, with about a sixth in the top ten. Material: PBMCs. The sequence was collected from a middle-aged man in good health and CMV-seronegative.

The CDR3: CASSIVPASGANEQYF. The CDR3 DNA sequence: TGTGCCAGTAGTATAGTCCCGGCTAGCGGGGCCAACGAGCAGTACTTC. V usage is TRBV19 and J usage is TRBJ2-7; 9 nucleotides align to TRBD2. CDR3 size: 16 residues. J gave up 5 bases and V 1 base, and 9 bases lay outside the gene matches. Per the germline V gene, CDR1 is LNHDA and CDR2 is SQIVND (reference sequence). The whole variable domain, filled in from reference TRBV19 and TRBJ2-7, reads DGGITQSPKYLFRKEGQNVTLSCEQNLNHDAMYWYRQDPGQGLRLIYYSQIVNDFQKGDIAEGYSVSREKKESFPLTVTSAQKNPTAFYLCASSIVPASGANEQYFGPGTRLTVT.